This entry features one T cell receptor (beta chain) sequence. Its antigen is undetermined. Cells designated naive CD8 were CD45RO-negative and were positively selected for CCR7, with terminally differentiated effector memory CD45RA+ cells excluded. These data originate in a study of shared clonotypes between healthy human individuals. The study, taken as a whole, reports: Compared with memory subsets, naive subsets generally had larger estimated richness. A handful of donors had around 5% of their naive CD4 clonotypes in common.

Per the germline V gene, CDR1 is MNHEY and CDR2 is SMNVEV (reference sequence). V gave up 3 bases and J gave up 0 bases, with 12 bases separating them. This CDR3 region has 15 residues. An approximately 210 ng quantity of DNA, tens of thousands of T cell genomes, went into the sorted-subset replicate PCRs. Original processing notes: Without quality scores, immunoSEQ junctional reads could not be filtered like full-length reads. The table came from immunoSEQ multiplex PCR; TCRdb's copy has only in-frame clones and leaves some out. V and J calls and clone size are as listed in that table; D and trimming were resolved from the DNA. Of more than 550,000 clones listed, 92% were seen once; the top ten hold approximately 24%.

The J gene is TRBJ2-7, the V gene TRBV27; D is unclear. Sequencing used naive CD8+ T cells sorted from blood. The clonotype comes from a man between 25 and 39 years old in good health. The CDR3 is CASSFLGSSSYEQYF. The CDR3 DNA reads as TGTGCCAGCAGTTTTCTGGGCTCCAGCTCCTACGAGCAGTACTTC.